Listed here are 18 T cell receptor beta chains from one sample, sequenced in a study of blood T cell repertoires in COVID-19. Assay used: immunoSEQ multiplex PCR; TCRdb lists only in-frame clones, some missing. The sample holds 170,000 or so clones, roughly 80% seen once. The sequenced sample was peripheral blood. These receptors all come from a man between 18 and 35 years old with active or convalescent COVID-19.

This chain joins TRBV19 and TRBJ1-1, with a possible D match to TRBD1 (5 bases). Deletions cut 5 bases from V and 0 bases from J, with 10 bases between. The CDR3 length is 14 residues. Germline CDR1 and CDR2: LNHDA and SQIVND (reference sequence). The CDR3, as DNA: TGTGCCAGTAGTGACGGACACTTGAACACTGAAGCTTTCTTT. This codes for CASSDGHLNTEAFF.

The J gene is TRBJ2-5, the V gene TRBV2; 8 bases are shared with TRBD1. Trimming removed 6 bases from V and 3 bases from J; junction bases left unmatched: 3. This CDR3 is 13 amino acids long. In germline, CDR1 is SNHLY, CDR2 FYNNEI. The CDR3 DNA follows: TGTGCCAGCAGCAGGGGGCTGGAAGAGACCCAGTACTTC. Translated: CASSRGLEETQYF.

The chain combines TRBV11-2 with TRBJ2-1, with TRBD2 matching 10 bases. CDR1 and CDR2 from the germline V gene are SGHAT and FQNNGV. This CDR3 contains 16 residues. V lost 3 bases and J lost 6; bases outside the gene matches: 8. Written as DNA, the CDR3 is TGTGCCAGCAGCTTGACCGGGACTAGCGTCGCCAATGAGCAGTTCTTC. This encodes CASSLTGTSVANEQFF.

This chain joins TRBV7-2 and TRBJ2-7; unclear D gene. Per germline, CDR1 SGHTA and CDR2 FQGNSA. V dropped 3 bases and J dropped 0 bases, with 6 bases sitting between them. CDR3 length: 13 amino acids. The CDR3 region is CASSFAASYEQYF. CDR3 DNA sequence: TGTGCCAGCAGCTTCGCGGCCTCCTACGAGCAGTACTTC. The full variable domain, with the rest looked up from reference TRBV7-2 and TRBJ2-7, is GAGVSQSPSNKVTEKGKDVELRCDPISGHTALYWYRQSLGQGLEFLIYFQGNSAPDKSGLPSDRFSAERTGGSVSTLTIQRTQQEDSAVYLCASSFAASYEQYFGPGTRLTVT.

CDR3 region: CASSLVRVWNEQFF. CDR3 in DNA: TGTGCCAGCAGCTTAGTCAGGGTATGGAATGAGCAGTTCTTC. This sequence joins TRBV11-2 and TRBJ2-1, with D tentatively TRBD1 (5 bases). V was shortened by 1 base and J by 7 bases, with 11 bases between the two germline ends. Germline CDR1 and CDR2: SGHAT and FQNNGV. This CDR3 region has 14 residues.

This chain connects TRBV28 to TRBJ2-7; TRBD1 aligns across 7 bases. Germline-derived CDR1 and CDR2 are MDHEN and SYDVKM. This CDR3 is built from 15 residues. V trimming: 0 bases; J trimming: 3 bases; junction bases outside the gene matches: 5. This CDR3 reads CASSLWGRQGYEQYF. The CDR3 bases are TGTGCCAGCAGTTTATGGGGCCGACAGGGCTACGAGCAGTACTTC. The full variable domain, rest sourced from reference TRBV28 and TRBJ2-7, is DVKVTQSSRYLVKRTGEKVFLECVQDMDHENMFWYRQDPGLGLRLIYFSYDVKMKEKGDIPEGYSVSREKKERFSLILESASTNQTSMYLCASSLWGRQGYEQYFGPGTRLTVT.

The DNA for the CDR3 is TGTGCCAGCAGCCGCCGCCCGGGAGGTGAGCAGTTCTTC. It translates to CASSRRPGGEQFF. The chain uses TRBV6-5 and TRBJ2-1, with 7 bases that match TRBD2. Germline lookup yields CDR1 MNHEY and CDR2 SVGAGI. The CDR3 has 13 residues. V lost 6 bases and J lost 9; bases outside the gene matches: 8.

The chain has TRBV19 and TRBJ1-4; TRBD1 matches at 7 bases. This CDR3 is built from 16 residues. Losses at the gene ends were 3 bases for V and 1 base for J; bases not matched to a gene: 5. CDR1 and CDR2 (germline): LNHDA, SQIVND (reference sequence). The CDR3 sequence is CASSMYRGRTNEKLFF. In DNA form, the CDR3 reads TGTGCCAGTAGTATGTATAGGGGGCGAACTAATGAAAAACTGTTTTTT. The full variable domain, in which reference TRBV19 and TRBJ1-4 provide the parts outside the CDR3, is DGGITQSPKYLFRKEGQNVTLSCEQNLNHDAMYWYRQDPGQGLRLIYYSQIVNDFQKGDIAEGYSVSREKKESFPLTVTSAQKNPTAFYLCASSMYRGRTNEKLFFGSGTQLSVL.

V and J are TRBV4-1 and TRBJ2-1; maybe TRBD1 (5 bases). With 2 bases removed from V and 8 bases from J, the gap between germline ends came to 16 bases. The CDR3 has 15 residues. In germline, CDR1 is MGHRA, CDR2 YSYEKL. In DNA, the CDR3 is TGCGCCAGCAGCCAATCGGGTCAGGGCCCGGATGAGCAGTTCTTC. Protein: CASSQSGQGPDEQFF.

This clone occurred a few times. V usage is TRBV7-2 and J usage is TRBJ1-4, with TRBD1 matching over 8 bases. The CDR3 spans 18 residues. The V gene's germline CDR1 is SGHTA and CDR2 FQGNSA. V shed 3 bases, J shed 6 bases, and the junction held 15 bases outside the gene matches. For the CDR3, the DNA is TGTGCCAGCAGCTTTCCGTCTGACAGGGGTCTCCGAGATGAAAAACTGTTTTTT. Amino acid sequence: CASSFPSDRGLRDEKLFF.

V gene TRBV6-2 or TRBV6-3 combines with J gene TRBJ1-5, with 8 bases that match TRBD1. V gave up 4 bases and J gave up 1 base; unmatched junction bases: 9. This CDR3 has 17 residues. Germline CDR1 MNHEY, CDR2 SVGEGT. The CDR3 bases are TGTGCCAGCAGTTGGGGGCCCGACAGGGGAAGCAATCAGCCCCAGCATTTT. It is translated as CASSWGPDRGSNQPQHF.

This chain joins TRBV11-2 and TRBJ1-2; D is unresolved. Trimming left V 5 bases short and J 3 bases short, with 7 bases between. This CDR3 spans 12 amino acids. Germline loops: CDR1 SGHAT, CDR2 FQNNGV. The CDR3 protein is CASSRLDYGYTF. DNA of the CDR3: TGTGCCAGCAGCAGACTTGACTATGGCTACACCTTC.

The chain couples TRBV19 to TRBJ1-4, with D possibly TRBD1 on 6 matching bases. CDR3 length equals 13 residues. Trimming removed 4 bases from V and 7 bases from J, with 10 bases in between. CDR1 is LNHDA and CDR2 is SQIVND in the germline V gene (reference sequence). CDR3 region: CASSTGAREKLFF. The CDR3 DNA is TGTGCCAGTAGTACAGGGGCTCGTGAAAAACTGTTTTTT.

The chain has TRBV2 and TRBJ2-3, with 8 bases identical to TRBD1. The germline gives CDR1 SNHLY, CDR2 FYNNEI. The V and J ends lost 4 bases and 2 bases, in that order; junction bases with no gene match: 5. The CDR3 spans 15 residues. The CDR3 protein is CASSGRDRFTDTQYF. The DNA of the CDR3 is TGTGCCAGCAGTGGCAGGGACAGGTTCACAGATACGCAGTATTTT.

The J gene is TRBJ2-2, the V gene TRBV6-5, with D maybe TRBD2 (5 bases). The CDR3 is made up of 12 amino acids. Per germline, CDR1 MNHEY and CDR2 SVGAGI. Deletions cut 8 bases from V and 6 bases from J, with 10 bases between. The CDR3 loop is CASGGPSGELFF. Written as DNA, the CDR3 is TGTGCCAGCGGAGGCCCCTCCGGGGAGCTGTTTTTT.

This sequence joins TRBV4-2 and TRBJ1-5; tentatively, D is TRBD1 (6 bases). The CDR3 has 15 amino acids. Germline-derived CDR1 and CDR2 are LGHNA and YNFKEQ. With 1 base removed from V and 2 bases from J, the gap between germline ends came to 9 bases. This chain's CDR3 is CASSQGTDRNQPQHF. The CDR3 bases are TGTGCCAGCAGCCAAGGGACAGATCGCAATCAGCCCCAGCATTTT.

This clone was picked up a small number of times. The sample holds other DNA sequences that translate to the same CDR3. The chain combines TRBV7-2 with TRBJ2-7; no clear D. CDR1 and CDR2 from the germline V gene are SGHTA and FQGNSA. Trimming removed 3 bases from V and 0 bases from J, with 3 bases in between. The CDR3 spans 12 residues. The CDR3 coding sequence is TGTGCCAGCAGCTTCAGCTCCTACGAGCAGTACTTC. It specifies CASSFSSYEQYF.

The chain combines TRBV6-5 with TRBJ1-1; D is unresolved. This CDR3 comprises 11 residues. Germline V gene lookup returns CDR1 MNHEY and CDR2 SVGAGI. V lost 10 bases and J lost 1, with 7 bases in between. CDR3 nucleotides: TGTGCCACCGAGTGGAACACTGAAGCTTTCTTT. Its translation: CATEWNTEAFF.